One sample yielded the 8 T cell receptor beta chains listed below, sequenced in a study of blood T cell repertoires in COVID-19. Sequenced by immunoSEQ multiplex PCR; TCRdb stores in-frame clones only, minus some. The sample holds 200,000 to 250,000 clones; 85% to 90% are singletons and the top ten take around 2.9%. The sequenced sample consisted of peripheral blood. The receptors were sampled from a woman aged 55-69 years with acute or convalescent COVID-19.

This chain connects TRBV29-1 to TRBJ1-2, with unresolved D. Deletions cut 4 bases from V and 0 bases from J, with 9 bases between. Per germline, CDR1 SQVTM and CDR2 ANQGSEA. This CDR3 has 13 amino acids. The CDR3 nucleotides read TGCAGCGTTGGAGTCATCTCTAACTATGGCTACACCTTC. Translation: CSVGVISNYGYTF.

The V call is TRBV11-3, the J call TRBJ2-2; a possible D gene is TRBD1 (5 bases). From germline, CDR1 is SGHNT and CDR2 YENEEA. Trimming removed 2 bases at V and 1 base at J, with 5 bases between. The CDR3 has 14 residues. The CDR3 is CASSLRGNTGELFF. CDR3 bases: TGTGCCAGCAGCTTAAGGGGGAACACCGGGGAGCTGTTTTTT. Based on the CDR3 plus reference TRBV11-3 and TRBJ2-2, the full variable domain is EAGVVQSPRYKIIEKKQPVAFWCNPISGHNTLYWYLQNLGQGPELLIRYENEEAVDDSQLPKDRFSAERLKGVDSTLKIQPAELGDSAVYLCASSLRGNTGELFFGEGSRLTVL.

J is TRBJ1-5 and V is TRBV30; TRBD1 matches 11 bases. The germline V gene has CDR1 GTSNPN and CDR2 SVGIG (reference sequence). This CDR3 is built from 15 residues. V lost 1 base and J lost 9; bases outside the gene matches: 8. The DNA for the CDR3 is TGTGCCTGGAGTGCCGGGACAGGGGGGAGTCGGCCCCAGCATTTT. This sequence encodes CAWSAGTGGSRPQHF. Drawing the rest from reference TRBV30 and TRBJ1-5, the complete variable domain is SQTIHQWPATLVQPVGSPLSLECTVEGTSNPNLYWYRQAAGRGLQLLFYSVGIGQISSEVPQNLSASRPQDRQFILSSKKLLLSDSGFYLCAWSAGTGGSRPQHFGDGTRLSIL.

This chain connects TRBV10-3 to TRBJ2-1; TRBD2 matches 16 bases. The junction had 5 bases not matched to a gene; V was cut back by 0 bases and J by 9 bases. The CDR3 is 17 residues long. Looked up from germline, CDR1 is ENHRY and CDR2 is SYGVKD. CDR3 amino acids: CAISESQGLAGGREQFF. The DNA of the CDR3 is TGTGCCATCAGTGAGTCACAGGGACTAGCGGGGGGGCGTGAGCAGTTCTTC.

This chain links TRBV28 with TRBJ1-6; D is unclear. Germline lookup yields CDR1 MDHEN and CDR2 SYDVKM. V was trimmed by 3 bases and J by 7 bases, leaving 4 bases between them. The CDR3 has 12 residues. The CDR3 spells CASSFLNSPLHF. For the CDR3, the DNA is TGTGCCAGCAGTTTTTTAAATTCACCCCTCCACTTT.

The rearrangement links TRBV27 to TRBJ2-1, with 12 positions matching TRBD2. V gave up 4 bases and J gave up 5 bases; unmatched junction bases: 3. The length of the CDR3 is 15 residues. The germline V gene has CDR1 MNHEY and CDR2 SMNVEV (reference sequence). CDR3 nucleotides: TGTGCCAGCAGTTCACTAGCGGGAGGTCACAATGAGCAGTTCTTC. Amino acids: CASSSLAGGHNEQFF.

The chain couples TRBV9 to TRBJ1-4; TRBD1 agrees at 8 bases. The CDR3 runs 15 residues. Looked up from germline, CDR1 is SGDLS and CDR2 is YYNGEE. Trimming took 5 bases from V and 7 from J; bases not matched to a gene: 10. The DNA for the CDR3 is TGTGCCAGCAGTATCTTACAGGGGGTTGGTGAAAAACTGTTTTTT. Protein: CASSILQGVGEKLFF.

The J gene is TRBJ1-2, the V gene TRBV19; tentative D call: TRBD1 (6 bases). Germline CDR1 is LNHDA and CDR2 is SQIVND (reference sequence). The CDR3 consists of 12 residues. V was shortened by 7 bases and J by 2 bases, with 8 bases between the two germline ends. The CDR3 DNA reads TGTGCCAGTACGCAGGGGAACTATGGCTACACCTTC. It yields the protein CASTQGNYGYTF.